This T cell receptor (beta chain) comes out of a study of Ad26.COV2.S vaccination and SARS-CoV-2 variants. On the study more broadly: Participant was drawn from the COV1001 Ad26.COV2.S trial arm. Study-wide results and limits: Once vaccination had occurred, spike-specific CD8+ and CD4+ T cell responses reportedly showed substantial breadth. Comparability of non-spike TCR breadth was observed across vaccine and placebo recipients. Responses of T cells in total may have been underestimated by the TCR breadth and depth analyses.

Using immunoSEQ multiplex PCR, the repertoire was profiled, and TCRdb retains in-frame clones only, with some absent. Among 300,000 to 350,000 clones, 85% to 90% were seen once, and the ten largest hold 4.5% to 5.5%. To note about this clone: The target antigen is unknown.

As for treatment: roughly 20 received Ad26.COV2.S at low or high dose, single or two shots; about 5 received placebo; per-sample allocation not given. Specimens were obtained on day 63 following the first vaccine or placebo injection. The CDR3 has 16 residues. Germline V gene sequence: CDR1 SGHTS, CDR2 YDEGEE. V was shortened by 1 base and J by 0 bases, with 11 bases between the two germline ends. The sequences come from peripheral blood, collected in a trial of Ad26.COV2.S vaccine versus placebo. The J gene is TRBJ2-1, the V gene TRBV5-8; maybe TRBD2 (5 bases). This receptor was identified in a person aged 18-60 years who received the Ad26.COV2.S COVID-19 vaccine or a placebo. The CDR3 sequence: CASSLLSGSSYNEQFF. In DNA, the CDR3 is TGTGCCAGCAGCTTGTTGAGCGGAAGCTCCTACAATGAGCAGTTCTTC.